A selection of T cell receptor beta chains follows, all from one sample in a study of T cell repertoires in cytomegalovirus infection. Using its own MiXCR run on the reads, TCRdb lists one record per CDR3 protein. Of roughly 230,000 distinct CDR3 sequences listed, about 12% are singletons. The sample consisted of PBMCs. Every receptor here comes from a human donor in good health (CMV status not recorded). Some clones in this sample may be carry-over from other donors' samples. Each CDR3 is given with its conserved first and last residue. The order of the fields is V gene, J gene, CDR3 protein.

TRBV6-5	TRBJ2-5	CASSYRGQQETQYF
TRBV5-1	TRBJ2-7	CASSLTGAGSYEQYF
TRBV19	TRBJ2-4	CASRIGGGNIQYF
TRBV10-3	TRBJ2-5	CAISFGLALKETQYF
TRBV20-1	TRBJ2-3	CSARVFGGGPDTQYF
TRBV20-1	TRBJ2-7	CSAQNERTEQYF
TRBV6-6	TRBJ2-7	CASSSSVGAGVGEQYF
TRBV12-3/TRBV12-4	TRBJ2-5	CASSFGLANQETQYF
TRBV19	TRBJ2-1	CATAGGYNEQFF
TRBV28	TRBJ1-4	CASRTPGGEKLFF